Given below is one TCR beta chain in context. This clonotype was seen ten or more times. The antigen it recognizes is unknown. No much larger clone exists at a distance of one base, and base qualities are not known. Library preparation used 5' RACE. The reads were generated on a NextSeq 500. In the TCR library protocol, unique molecular identifiers were attached to individual cDNA molecules to correct for PCR bias and sequencing error. Both TCR alpha and beta chains were sequenced, and tight co-correlation was observed between alpha and beta sequence abundances in each sample. From the authors' description of their analysis: Decombinator V4 was used to annotate TCR sequences for V gene, J gene and CDR3. Expanded TCRs were defined as changing significantly between any two time points under a Poisson model with p below 0.0001. TCR abundances were normalised to the total number of TCRs sequenced per sample and were expressed as counts per million. MAIT TCRs were defined by TRAV1-2 paired with TRAJ12, TRAJ20 or TRAJ33, and iNKT TCRs by TRAV10 paired with TRAJ18. VDJdb, accessed 1 November 2021, was searched for CMV, EBV and SARS-CoV-2 annotated TCRs, with TCRs annotated for multiple antigens excluded. Starting from the raw public reads, TCRdb applied fastp trimming at Q25, assembled clones with MiXCR and retained in-frame beta chains. When rows share a CDR3 protein, they turn into one entry using the most common DNA and genes. TCRdb assigned the V and J calls; the authors' analysis was not used. The table for this sample lists 55,000 to 75,000 distinct CDR3 sequences; 5.9% of them were counted only once. Less than 3.5% of the sample is in the top ten clones.

Including the terminal cysteine and phenylalanine, the CDR3 comprises 12 residues. Just CDR3 DNA is preserved here, 36 bases in frame from base 1. Relative to germline, V is 8 bases shorter and J is 2 bases shorter, with 12 bases between their ends. The germline V gene (reference sequence) supplies CDR1 GTSNPN and CDR2 SVGIG. This specimen comes from a study of early T cells in non-severe SARS-CoV-2 infection (dated by TCRdb to 2020 to 2023). Turning to the overall study: Bulk RNA from unsorted whole blood was used for TCR sequencing, so alpha and beta chains could not be paired.

A case-control design nested within a healthcare worker cohort in London, UK, was used, with weekly nasopharyngeal swab PCR tests and blood sampling performed. Healthcare workers were recruited between 23 and 31 March 2020, during the week of the UK lockdown, and were followed weekly for up to about 16 weeks. The investigation overall reported the following: Matching against VDJdb was skewed toward anti-spike CD8 responses, likely underestimated virus-specific expansions, and missed private and CD4 specificities.

The rearrangement joined TRBV30 to TRBJ1-1; no D gene can be assigned with confidence. This specimen was whole blood, taken at baseline. This sequence was found in an adult who was a healthcare worker with PCR-confirmed SARS-CoV-2 infection or an uninfected control (not recorded which). The encoded CDR3 is CATGKPNTEAFF. The nucleotide sequence reads TGTGCCACGGGGAAGCCCAACACTGAAGCTTTCTTT.